Below, one T cell receptor beta chain is given with its context. Which antigen it targets is not known. No base-level quality is on record; no much larger clone is a single base apart. These data are taken from a study of blood T cell repertoires in COVID-19 (TCRdb year 2020). A note on the overall study: Samples covering the acute and convalescent phases of COVID-19 were provided by collaborators in the United States, Italy and Spain. The material from the prospective study consisted of cDNA or gDNA derived from T cells, B-cell-depleted T cells, or PBMCs. Subjects who had been exposed to COVID-19, were actively infected with it, or had recovered from it provided the deeply sampled blood TCRbeta repertoires that made up the dataset. The repertoires were made available in a free public database intended to serve as a resource for research on the immune response to SARS-CoV-2. The samples were drawn from two sources: the first 160 participants of the ongoing ImmuneRACE study, and 1,000 to 1,500 subjects contributed by 6 global collaborators. Nearly every sample came with metadata listing a de-identified subject ID, COVID-19 status, age in years and sex. Where available, HLA class I and class II types were obtained from metadata supplied by the sample provider rather than from assay-based typing. General conclusions and limits of the study: The amount of clinical and demographic metadata varied by source and participant and was provided uncurated.

The CDR3 numbers 13 residues from cysteine through phenylalanine. The read is trimmed to its CDR3 DNA, 39 bases read in frame from base 1. Whole blood was collected in K2EDTA tubes by collaborating institutions according to the institutions' own protocols. For TCRbeta analysis, collaborator samples were shipped as frozen whole blood, as isolated PBMCs, or as DNA extracted from either sample type. The immunoSEQ Assay, a bias-controlled multiplex PCR, was used to amplify TCRbeta CDR3 regions from genomic DNA. The original methods were these. The number of nucleated cells in each sample was estimated by amplification of reference gene primers within the assay. To quantify the absolute abundance of each unique TCRbeta CDR3 rearrangement, sequence reads were collapsed and filtered. For each sample, productive Simpson clonality was calculated as the square root of Simpson's diversity index over productive rearrangements. Entries here come from immuneACCESS through TCRdb and include only in-frame sequences with V and J called. Some clones fail to appear in such tables; in the studies checked, an unresolved V gene covers under half of the shortfall, and the cause of the remainder is unknown. V and J calls and clone size are those listed in that table; D and trimming were worked out from the DNA. The sample profile shows roughly 69,000 clones; approximately 87% of them were found once. Roughly 4% of the sample is in the top ten clones.

The source is a man aged 50 to 59 with active COVID-19. Input material: peripheral blood. This chain joins TRBV21-1 to TRBJ2-7; no check of the table's D call, TRBD1, against the DNA was made. TRBV21-1 is a recognized pseudogene. The DNA sequence is as follows: TGTGCCAGCCGATTCTCGGACAGGGGCGAGCAGTACTTC. Translated, it gives CASRFSDRGEQYF.